The rows below give T cell receptor beta chains drawn from one sample of a study of cytomegalovirus exposure and HLA in healthy donors. The method was immunoSEQ multiplex PCR; TCRdb's version includes in-frame clones alone and lacks a portion of them. The profile covers fewer than 200,000 clones, with around 68% appearing a single time and around 3% taken by the ten largest. Sequenced sample: PBMCs. These receptors were collected from a woman in her forties in good health and CMV-seropositive. Both conserved end residues are part of each CDR3. Each record gives: clone size, D gene, V gene, J gene, CDR3 protein, CDR3 DNA. D genes are given only for firm matches. Clone size is not always given. Where it is, it says once, few, many or a class for expanded clones.

size: NA
D: NA
V: TRBV5-4
J: TRBJ2-2
CDR3: CASSLGGLSNTGELFF
DNA: TGTGCCAGCAGCTTGGGAGGGTTGTCGAACACCGGGGAGCTGTTTTTT

size: NA
D: NA
V: TRBV21-1
J: TRBJ2-5
CDR3: CASSTNRVGETQYF
DNA: TGTGCCAGCAGCACGAACAGGGTTGGAGAGACCCAGTACTTC

size: NA
D: NA
V: TRBV13
J: TRBJ2-4
CDR3: CASSLGLAAKNIQYF
DNA: TGTGCCAGCAGCTTAGGTTTGGCAGCCAAAAACATTCAGTACTTC

size: few
D: NA
V: TRBV25-1
J: TRBJ2-2
CDR3: CASSVRGGTGELFF
DNA: TGTGCCAGCAGTGTACGAGGAGGCACCGGGGAGCTGTTTTTT

size: NA
D: NA
V: TRBV4-1
J: TRBJ2-4
CDR3: CASSHSEGQGYILAKNIQYF
DNA: TGCGCCAGCAGCCACTCCGAAGGCCAGGGGTACATTCTAGCCAAAAACATTCAGTACTTC

size: NA
D: TRBD1
V: TRBV6-5
J: TRBJ1-2
CDR3: CASGRQGYGYPF
DNA: TGTGCCAGCGGAAGACAGGGCTATGGCTACCCCTTC

size: NA
D: TRBD2
V: TRBV5-1
J: TRBJ2-3
CDR3: CASSSHSGNTDTQYF
DNA: TGCGCCAGCAGCTCCCATAGCGGGAACACAGATACGCAGTATTTT

size: few
D: TRBD2
V: TRBV5-1
J: TRBJ2-1
CDR3: CASSSGTGGNNEQFF
DNA: TGCGCCAGCAGCTCCGGGACGGGGGGAAACAATGAGCAGTTCTTC

size: NA
D: NA
V: TRBV5-4
J: TRBJ2-7
CDR3: CASSFLGGGEQYF
DNA: TGTGCCAGCAGCTTCCTAGGCGGAGGTGAACAGTACTTC

size: NA
D: NA
V: TRBV5-1
J: TRBJ1-1
CDR3: CASSLQVDANTEAFF
DNA: TGCGCCAGCAGCCTTCAGGTCGATGCGAACACTGAAGCTTTCTTT

size: NA
D: NA
V: TRBV6-5
J: TRBJ1-2
CDR3: CASSYTPGDGSVYTF
DNA: TGTGCCAGCAGTTACACACCAGGGGATGGAAGCGTCTACACCTTC

size: NA
D: TRBD1
V: TRBV4-3
J: TRBJ1-2
CDR3: CASSRWGQGRPGYTF
DNA: TGCGCCAGCAGCCGCTGGGGACAGGGTCGTCCGGGCTACACCTTC

size: NA
D: TRBD1
V: TRBV6-6
J: TRBJ1-5
CDR3: CASNPDRGREAQHF
DNA: TGTGCCAGCAACCCGGACAGGGGGCGGGAGGCCCAGCATTTT

size: NA
D: NA
V: TRBV6-6
J: TRBJ2-1
CDR3: CASSQPGGDEQFF
DNA: TGTGCCAGCAGTCAGCCAGGTGGTGATGAGCAGTTCTTC

size: NA
D: TRBD1
V: TRBV10-2
J: TRBJ2-3
CDR3: CASRGGQGDGDTQYF
DNA: TGCGCCAGCAGGGGGGGACAGGGGGACGGAGATACGCAGTATTTT

size: NA
D: TRBD2
V: TRBV19
J: TRBJ2-2
CDR3: CASSRALGLAGGTGELFF
DNA: TGTGCCAGTAGCCGTGCCCTCGGACTAGCGGGGGGCACCGGGGAGCTGTTTTTT

size: NA
D: NA
V: TRBV25-1
J: TRBJ2-1
CDR3: CASRRDSTYNEQFF
DNA: TGTGCCAGCAGACGGGACTCGACCTACAATGAGCAGTTCTTC

size: NA
D: NA
V: TRBV18
J: TRBJ1-5
CDR3: CASSLQGRHQPQHF
DNA: TGTGCCAGCTCACTACAGGGTCGGCATCAGCCCCAGCATTTT

size: once
D: NA
V: TRBV10-3
J: TRBJ2-7
CDR3: CAIKRVGGGYEQYF
DNA: TGTGCCATCAAAAGGGTAGGGGGTGGGTACGAGCAGTACTTC

size: NA
D: NA
V: TRBV23-1
J: TRBJ1-3
CDR3: CASFGADGNSGNTIYF
DNA: TGCGCCAGCTTTGGGGCCGACGGTAACTCTGGAAACACCATATATTTT

size: NA
D: TRBD1
V: TRBV27
J: TRBJ2-7
CDR3: CATRPGQVPRKQYF
DNA: TGTGCCACTCGGCCTGGACAGGTCCCACGAAAGCAGTACTTC

size: few
D: TRBD1
V: TRBV6-5
J: TRBJ1-1
CDR3: CASSPDRVRNTEAFF
DNA: TGTGCCAGCAGTCCGGACAGGGTAAGGAACACTGAAGCTTTCTTT

size: NA
D: TRBD2
V: TRBV19
J: TRBJ2-1
CDR3: CASSPTLAGGGNEQFF
DNA: TGTGCCAGTAGTCCGACACTAGCGGGAGGGGGGAATGAGCAGTTCTTC

size: once
D: TRBD2
V: TRBV2
J: TRBJ2-1
CDR3: CAISGTSGYNEQFF
DNA: TGTGCCATTTCCGGGACTAGCGGATACAATGAGCAGTTCTTC

size: NA
D: NA
V: TRBV2
J: TRBJ2-3
CDR3: CASSETFADTQYF
DNA: TGTGCCAGCAGTGAGACTTTCGCAGATACGCAGTATTTT